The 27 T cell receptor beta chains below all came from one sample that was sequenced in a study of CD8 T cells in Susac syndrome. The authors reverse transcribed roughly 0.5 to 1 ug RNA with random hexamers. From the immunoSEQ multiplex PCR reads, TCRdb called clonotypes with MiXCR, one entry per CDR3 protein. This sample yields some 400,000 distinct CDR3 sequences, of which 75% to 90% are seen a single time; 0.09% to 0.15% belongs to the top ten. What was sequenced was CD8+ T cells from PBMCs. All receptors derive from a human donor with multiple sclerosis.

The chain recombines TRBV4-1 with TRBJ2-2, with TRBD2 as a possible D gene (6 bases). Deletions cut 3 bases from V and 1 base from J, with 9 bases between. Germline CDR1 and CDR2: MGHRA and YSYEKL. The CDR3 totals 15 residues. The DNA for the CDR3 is TGCGCCAGCAGCCACGTGGGGGGGAACACCGGGGAGCTGTTTTTT. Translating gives CASSHVGGNTGELFF.

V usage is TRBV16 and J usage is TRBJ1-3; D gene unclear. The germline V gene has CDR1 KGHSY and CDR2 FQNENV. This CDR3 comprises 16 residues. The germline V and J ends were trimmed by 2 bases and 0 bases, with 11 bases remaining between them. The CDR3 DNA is TGTGCCAGCAGCCAAACGACACCTTTCTCTGGAAACACCATATATTTT. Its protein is CASSQTTPFSGNTIYF.

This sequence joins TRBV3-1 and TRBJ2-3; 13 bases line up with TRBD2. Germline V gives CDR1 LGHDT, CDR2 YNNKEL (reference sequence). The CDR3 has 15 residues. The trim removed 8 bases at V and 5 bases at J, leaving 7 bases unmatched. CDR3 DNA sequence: TGTGCCAGCCCGGGACTAGCGGGGCCCGAAGATACGCAGTATTTT. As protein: CASPGLAGPEDTQYF.

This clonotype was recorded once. The CDR3 coding sequence is TGCAGTGCTACTCGACCGGGACTAGCGGGGGGCCTAAGAGAGCAGTTCTTC. Translated, it gives CSATRPGLAGGLREQFF. V gene TRBV20-1 combines with J gene TRBJ2-1, with 15 bases lining up with TRBD2. Germline CDR1 DFQATT, CDR2 SNEGSKA (reference sequence). With V trimmed by 4 bases and J by 10 bases, 14 bases remained unmatched. CDR3 length: 17 amino acids.

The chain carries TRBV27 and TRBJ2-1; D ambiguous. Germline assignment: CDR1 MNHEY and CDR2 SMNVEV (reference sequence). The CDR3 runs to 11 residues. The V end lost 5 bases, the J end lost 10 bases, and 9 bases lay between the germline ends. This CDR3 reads CASSAANEQFF. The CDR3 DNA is TGTGCCAGCAGTGCTGCTAACGAGCAGTTCTTC.

The CDR3 loop reads CASSLGPTGELFF. The CDR3, as DNA: TGTGCCAGCAGTTTAGGGCCCACCGGGGAGCTGTTTTTT. The chain is built from TRBV27 and TRBJ2-2; D is ambiguous. Germline V lookup: CDR1 MNHEY, CDR2 SMNVEV (reference sequence). The CDR3 totals 13 residues. V lost 2 bases to trimming and J lost 4 bases, with 5 bases between them.

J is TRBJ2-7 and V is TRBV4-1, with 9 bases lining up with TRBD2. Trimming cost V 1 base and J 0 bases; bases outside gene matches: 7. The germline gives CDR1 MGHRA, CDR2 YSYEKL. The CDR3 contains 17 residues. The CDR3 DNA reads TGCGCCAGCAGCCAAGTCCGTGGGACTAGCTACTCCTACGAGCAGTACTTC. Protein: CASSQVRGTSYSYEQYF.

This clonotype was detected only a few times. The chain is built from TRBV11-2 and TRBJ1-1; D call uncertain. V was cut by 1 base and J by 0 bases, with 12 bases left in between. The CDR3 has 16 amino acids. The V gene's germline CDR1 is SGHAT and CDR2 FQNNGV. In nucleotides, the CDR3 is TGTGCCAGCAGCTTAGGGTCGGCAGGCATGAACACTGAAGCTTTCTTT. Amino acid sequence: CASSLGSAGMNTEAFF. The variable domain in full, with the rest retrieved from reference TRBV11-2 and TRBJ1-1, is EAGVAQSPRYKIIEKRQSVAFWCNPISGHATLYWYQQILGQGPKLLIQFQNNGVVDDSQLPKDRFSAERLKGVDSTLKIQPAKLEDSAVYLCASSLGSAGMNTEAFFGQGTRLTVV.

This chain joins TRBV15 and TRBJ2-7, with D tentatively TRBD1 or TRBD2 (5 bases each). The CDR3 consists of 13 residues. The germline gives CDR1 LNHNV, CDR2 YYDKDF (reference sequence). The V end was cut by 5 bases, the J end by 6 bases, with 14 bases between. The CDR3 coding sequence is TGTGCCACCAGCTCCCACGCAGGGAGCGAGCAGTACTTC. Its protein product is CATSSHAGSEQYF.

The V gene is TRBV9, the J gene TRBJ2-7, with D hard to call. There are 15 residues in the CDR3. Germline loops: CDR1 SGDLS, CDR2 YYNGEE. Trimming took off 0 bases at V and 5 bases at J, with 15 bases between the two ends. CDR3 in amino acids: CASSVAAQVFDEQYF. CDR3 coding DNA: TGTGCCAGCAGCGTAGCAGCGCAGGTATTCGACGAGCAGTACTTC.

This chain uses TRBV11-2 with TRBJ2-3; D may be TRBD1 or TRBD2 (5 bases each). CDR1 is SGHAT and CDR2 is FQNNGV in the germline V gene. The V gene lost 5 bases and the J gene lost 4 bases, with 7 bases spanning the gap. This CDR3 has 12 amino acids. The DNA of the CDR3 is TGTGCCAGCAGCATGGGGGCAGATACGCAGTATTTT. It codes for CASSMGADTQYF. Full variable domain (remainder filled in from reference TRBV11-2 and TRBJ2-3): EAGVAQSPRYKIIEKRQSVAFWCNPISGHATLYWYQQILGQGPKLLIQFQNNGVVDDSQLPKDRFSAERLKGVDSTLKIQPAKLEDSAVYLCASSMGADTQYFGPGTRLTVL.

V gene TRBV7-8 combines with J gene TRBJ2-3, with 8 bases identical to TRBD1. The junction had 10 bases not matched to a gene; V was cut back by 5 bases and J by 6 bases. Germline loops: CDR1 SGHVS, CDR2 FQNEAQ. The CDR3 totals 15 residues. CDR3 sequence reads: CASSLNGQGGDTQYF. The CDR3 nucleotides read TGTGCCAGCAGCCTAAACGGACAGGGCGGCGATACGCAGTATTTT.

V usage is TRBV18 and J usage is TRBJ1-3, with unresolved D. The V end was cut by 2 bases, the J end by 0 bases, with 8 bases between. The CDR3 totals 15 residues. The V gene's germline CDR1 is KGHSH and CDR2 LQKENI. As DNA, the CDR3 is TGTGCCAGCTCACCAATAACCCTCTCTGGAAACACCATATATTTT. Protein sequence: CASSPITLSGNTIYF.

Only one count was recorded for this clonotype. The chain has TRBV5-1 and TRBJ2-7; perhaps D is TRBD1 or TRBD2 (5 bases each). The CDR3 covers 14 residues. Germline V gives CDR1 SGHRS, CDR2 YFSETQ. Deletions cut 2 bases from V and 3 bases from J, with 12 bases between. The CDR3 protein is CASSFRDGYYEQYF. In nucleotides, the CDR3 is TGCGCCAGCAGCTTCCGGGACGGATACTACGAGCAGTACTTC.

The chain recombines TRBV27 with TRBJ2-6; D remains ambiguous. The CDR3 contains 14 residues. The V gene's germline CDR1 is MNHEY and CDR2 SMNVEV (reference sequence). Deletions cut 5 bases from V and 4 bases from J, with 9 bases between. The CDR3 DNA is TGTGCCAGCAGTCCGGCTGTGGGGGCCAACGTCCTGACTTTC. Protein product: CASSPAVGANVLTF.

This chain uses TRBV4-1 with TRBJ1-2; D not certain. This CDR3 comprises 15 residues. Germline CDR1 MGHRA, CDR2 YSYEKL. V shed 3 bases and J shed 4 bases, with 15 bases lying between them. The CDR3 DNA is TGCGCCAGCAGCCATGCTCAGTTGGATGGCTATGGCTACACCTTC. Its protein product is CASSHAQLDGYGYTF.

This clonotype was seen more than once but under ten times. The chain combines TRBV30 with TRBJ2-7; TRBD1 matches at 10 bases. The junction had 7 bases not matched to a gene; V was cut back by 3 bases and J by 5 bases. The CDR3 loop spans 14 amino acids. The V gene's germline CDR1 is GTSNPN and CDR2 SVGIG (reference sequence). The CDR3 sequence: CAWSPGTGDHEQYF. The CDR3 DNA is TGTGCCTGGAGCCCCGGGACAGGGGATCACGAGCAGTACTTC.

For the CDR3, the DNA is TGTGCCAGCAGTTCCGGGACAGCTTTCCATGAGCAGTTCTTC. This codes for CASSSGTAFHEQFF. The chain carries TRBV28 and TRBJ2-1, with 7 nucleotides matching TRBD1. Germline V gene lookup returns CDR1 MDHEN and CDR2 SYDVKM. The length of the CDR3 is 14 residues. Unmatched junction bases numbered 8, after V lost 4 bases and J lost 8 bases.

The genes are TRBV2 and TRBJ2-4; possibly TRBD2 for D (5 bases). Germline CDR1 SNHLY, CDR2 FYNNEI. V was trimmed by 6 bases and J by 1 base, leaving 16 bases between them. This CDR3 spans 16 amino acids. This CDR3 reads CASRAAGDSAKNIQYF. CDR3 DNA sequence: TGTGCCAGCAGGGCCGCGGGTGATAGTGCCAAAAACATTCAGTACTTC.

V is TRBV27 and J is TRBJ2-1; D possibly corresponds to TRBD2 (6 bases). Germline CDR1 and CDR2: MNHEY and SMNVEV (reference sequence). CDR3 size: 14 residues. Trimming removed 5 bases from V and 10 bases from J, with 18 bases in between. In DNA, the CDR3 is TGTGCCAGCAGTCAAGGGACTCTCCCTCAAGAGCAGTTCTTC. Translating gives CASSQGTLPQEQFF.

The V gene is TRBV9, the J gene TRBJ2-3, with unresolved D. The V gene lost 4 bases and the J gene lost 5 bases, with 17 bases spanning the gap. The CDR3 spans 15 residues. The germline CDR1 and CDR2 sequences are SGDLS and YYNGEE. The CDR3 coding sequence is TGTGCCAGCAGCCCTGGTGGTCTTTCTGGAGATACGCAGTATTTT. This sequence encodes CASSPGGLSGDTQYF.

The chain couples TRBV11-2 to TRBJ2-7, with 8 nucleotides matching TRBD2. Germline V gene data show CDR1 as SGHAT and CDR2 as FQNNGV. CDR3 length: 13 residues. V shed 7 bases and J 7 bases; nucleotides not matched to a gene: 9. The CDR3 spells CASTTGGVIEQYF. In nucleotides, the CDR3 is TGTGCCAGCACCACGGGGGGGGTCATAGAGCAGTACTTC. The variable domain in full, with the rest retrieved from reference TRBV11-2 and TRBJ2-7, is EAGVAQSPRYKIIEKRQSVAFWCNPISGHATLYWYQQILGQGPKLLIQFQNNGVVDDSQLPKDRFSAERLKGVDSTLKIQPAKLEDSAVYLCASTTGGVIEQYFGPGTRLTVT.

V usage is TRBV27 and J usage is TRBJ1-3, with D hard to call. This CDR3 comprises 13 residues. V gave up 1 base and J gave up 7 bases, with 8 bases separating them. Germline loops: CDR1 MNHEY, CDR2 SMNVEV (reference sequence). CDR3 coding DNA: TGTGCCAGCAGTTTATTGGAGAGTAACACCATATATTTT. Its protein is CASSLLESNTIYF.

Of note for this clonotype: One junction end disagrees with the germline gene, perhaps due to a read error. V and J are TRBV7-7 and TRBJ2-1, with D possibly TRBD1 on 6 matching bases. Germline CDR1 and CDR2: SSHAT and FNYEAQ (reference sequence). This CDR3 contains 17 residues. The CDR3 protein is CASSLWPRDTENNEQFF. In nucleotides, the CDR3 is TGTGCTAGCAGCTTATGGCCCCGGGACACGGAGAACAATGAGCAGTTCTTC.

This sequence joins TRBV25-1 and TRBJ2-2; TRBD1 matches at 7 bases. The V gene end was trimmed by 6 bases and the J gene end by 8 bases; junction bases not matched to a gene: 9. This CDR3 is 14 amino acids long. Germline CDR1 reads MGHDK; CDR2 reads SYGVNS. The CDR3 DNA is TGTGCCAGCAGAGACTACGACAGGGTTGGGGAGCTGTTTTTT. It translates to CASRDYDRVGELFF.

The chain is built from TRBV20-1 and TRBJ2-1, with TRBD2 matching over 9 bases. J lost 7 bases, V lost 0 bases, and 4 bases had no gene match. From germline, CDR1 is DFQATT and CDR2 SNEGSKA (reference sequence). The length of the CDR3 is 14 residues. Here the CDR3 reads CSAREGLAWNEQFF. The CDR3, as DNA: TGCAGTGCTAGAGAGGGACTAGCTTGGAATGAGCAGTTCTTC.

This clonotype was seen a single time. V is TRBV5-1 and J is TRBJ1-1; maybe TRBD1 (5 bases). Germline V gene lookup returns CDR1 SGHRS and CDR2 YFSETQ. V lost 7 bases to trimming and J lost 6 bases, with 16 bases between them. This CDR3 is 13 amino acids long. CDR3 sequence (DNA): TGCGCCAGCGCCACGGGGCAACAACCTGAAGCTTTCTTT. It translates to CASATGQQPEAFF.